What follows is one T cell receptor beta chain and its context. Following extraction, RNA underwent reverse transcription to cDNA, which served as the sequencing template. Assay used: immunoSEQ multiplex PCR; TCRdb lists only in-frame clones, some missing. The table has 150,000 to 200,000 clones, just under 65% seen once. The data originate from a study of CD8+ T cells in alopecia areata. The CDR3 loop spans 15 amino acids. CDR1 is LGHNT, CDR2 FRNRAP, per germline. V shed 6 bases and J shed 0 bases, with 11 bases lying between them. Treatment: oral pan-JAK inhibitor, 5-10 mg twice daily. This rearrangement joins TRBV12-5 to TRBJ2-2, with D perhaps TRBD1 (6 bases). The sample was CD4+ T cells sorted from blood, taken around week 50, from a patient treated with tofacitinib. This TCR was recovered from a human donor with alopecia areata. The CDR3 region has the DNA TGTGCTAGTGGCGCCAACAGGGCGAACACCGGGGAGCTGTTTTTT. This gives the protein CASGANRANTGELFF.